The clone carrying this T cell receptor (beta chain) showed up just once. Its target is not known. The sample originates from a study of cytomegalovirus exposure and HLA in healthy donors. PCR involved 60 Vbeta and 13 Jbeta primers. Under the authors' procedure: In a later analysis, around 10 million of 83 million or so unique beta chains occurred in at least two donors. TCRdb's copy holds only in-frame clones and misses some; the assay was immunoSEQ multiplex PCR. V and J calls and clone size are those listed in that table; D and trimming were worked out from the DNA. Of 120,000 or so clones in the sample, under 85% were seen once. With V trimmed by 0 bases and J by 2 bases, 18 bases remained unmatched. Germline V lookup: CDR1 LGHNT, CDR2 FRNRAP. CDR3 size: 21 residues. Broader study findings: Earlier results showed most TCR beta V segments being productive about 87% or about 30% of the time. The likely explanation for a cluster of highly shared sequence variants was sequencing artifact. According to the study, around 150 TCR beta chains were cytomegalovirus-associated.

Sequencing used PBMCs. The gene calls are TRBV12-5 and TRBJ2-3, with 9 bases identical to TRBD1. The clonotype comes from a young man in good health and CMV-seropositive. CDR3 amino acids: CASGLVPNSGQGNLVTDTQYF. DNA for the CDR3: TGTGCTAGTGGTTTGGTACCCAATTCGGGACAGGGTAATTTGGTCACAGATACGCAGTATTTT.